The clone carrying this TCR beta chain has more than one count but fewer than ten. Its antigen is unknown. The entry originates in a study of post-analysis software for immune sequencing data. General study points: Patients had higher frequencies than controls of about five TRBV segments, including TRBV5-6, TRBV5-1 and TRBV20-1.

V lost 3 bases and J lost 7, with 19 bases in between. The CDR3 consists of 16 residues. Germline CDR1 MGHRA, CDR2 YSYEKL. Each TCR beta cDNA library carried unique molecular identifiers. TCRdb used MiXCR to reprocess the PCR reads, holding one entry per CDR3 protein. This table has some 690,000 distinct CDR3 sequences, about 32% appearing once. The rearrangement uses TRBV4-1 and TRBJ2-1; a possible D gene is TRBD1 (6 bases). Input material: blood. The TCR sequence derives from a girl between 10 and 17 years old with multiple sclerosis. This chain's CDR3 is CASSQPTGFSKNEQFF. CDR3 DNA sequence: TGCGCCAGCAGCCAGCCAACAGGGTTCTCGAAGAATGAGCAGTTCTTC.